This TCR beta chain was captured by sequencing in a study of beta chain features in type 1 diabetes. The study reverse transcribed the entire isolated RNA, so it sequenced expressed TCRB transcripts. Produced via immunoSEQ multiplex PCR; TCRdb's table is partial and in-frame only. The repertoire holds a few hundred thousand clones, with approximately 25% as singletons. This clone occurred a few times. What it recognizes is unknown. CDR3 length: 14 residues. From germline, CDR1 is SGHTA and CDR2 FQGNSA. Trimming left V 2 bases short and J 7 bases short, with 11 bases between. Study-wide results and limits: For TCRB rearrangement, an influence of HLA type remained unresolved here. Compared to healthy donors, patients appeared to have naive, central memory and Treg TCRB repertoires that were more alike. TCRB CDR3 length was moderately but significantly reduced in all four CD4+ subsets of Type 1 diabetes patients.

The sample was naive CD4+ T cells from blood. The J gene is TRBJ2-2, the V gene TRBV7-2; D possibly corresponds to TRBD2 (6 bases). This receptor was identified in a young woman with type 1 diabetes. In DNA, the CDR3 is TGTGCCAGCAGCTTAACCAGACTAGGCGGGGAGCTGTTTTTT. This gives the protein CASSLTRLGGELFF.